The 18 T cell receptor beta chains in this list originate from one sample, sequenced in a study of T cells expressing NK-cell markers. TCRdb reworked the 5' RACE reads into one entry per CDR3 protein, no DNA. This table lists some 440,000 distinct CDR3 sequences. Sequenced: blood T cells: a sorted CD56 or NKG2C T cell subset, CD4+ or CD8+ T cells, or bulk PBMC T cells (not recorded which). The receptors come from a woman in her forties or fifties in good health.

This chain joins TRBV5-1 and TRBJ2-1; the D call from TCRdb, TRBD1, cannot be confirmed without DNA. The CDR3 consists of 16 residues. The V gene's germline CDR1 is SGHRS and CDR2 YFSETQ. The CDR3 spells CASSLVPPTLGDEQFF.

This chain connects TRBV11-2 to TRBJ2-1; the TCRdb call, TRBD1, lacks DNA for checking. Per the germline V gene, CDR1 is SGHAT and CDR2 is FQNNGV. The CDR3 is made up of 16 amino acids. CDR3 protein: CASSLSSGGGYNEQFF. Drawing the rest from reference TRBV11-2 and TRBJ2-1, the complete variable domain is EAGVAQSPRYKIIEKRQSVAFWCNPISGHATLYWYQQILGQGPKLLIQFQNNGVVDDSQLPKDRFSAERLKGVDSTLKIQPAKLEDSAVYLCASSLSSGGGYNEQFFGPGTRLTVL.

CDR3 sequence: CSAPRFGTSSSYNSPLHF. The chain has TRBV20-1 and TRBJ1-6; no DNA is available, so the TRBD1 call from TCRdb remains unchecked. The V gene's germline CDR1 is DFQATT and CDR2 SNEGSKA (reference sequence). CDR3 size: 18 residues.

V is TRBV6-5 and J is TRBJ2-5; as DNA is missing, the TRBD2 call by TCRdb cannot be tested. CDR3 length: 14 residues. Germline CDR1 and CDR2: MNHEY and SVGAGI. This chain's CDR3 is CASSFQRLGETQYF.

The chain carries TRBV5-6 and TRBJ2-3; the D call of TRBD1 rests on TCRdb alone, since no DNA is present to check it. The CDR3 spans 15 residues. Germline CDR1 reads SGHDT; CDR2 reads YYEEEE. The CDR3 sequence is CASSIDRGRTDTQYF.

This rearrangement joins TRBV12-3 or TRBV12-4 to TRBJ1-4. The CDR3 contains 14 residues. The CDR3 loop reads CASKVGTANEKLFF.

The chain employs TRBV29-1 and TRBJ1-1; the TCRdb D gene call, TRBD1, has no DNA to confirm it. The CDR3 runs 16 residues. In germline, CDR1 is SQVTM, CDR2 ANQGSEA. Here the CDR3 reads CSVGRDNRRWNTEAFF.

V usage is TRBV6-4 and J usage is TRBJ2-1; TCRdb proposes TRBD1, but this gene call is untestable without DNA. The CDR3 is 14 residues long. The germline gives CDR1 MRHNA, CDR2 SNTAGT. The CDR3 loop reads CATSPEAGTNEQFF.

The rearrangement uses TRBV19 and TRBJ2-5. Germline loops: CDR1 LNHDA, CDR2 SQIVND (reference sequence). The CDR3 covers 12 residues. The CDR3 protein is CASSALRETQYF.

Here the CDR3 reads CASSLAQGDEQYF. The chain couples TRBV5-1 to TRBJ2-7. CDR1 and CDR2 (germline): SGHRS, YFSETQ. The length of the CDR3 is 13 residues.

This chain joins TRBV7-8 and TRBJ2-5; TCRdb names TRBD2, which stays unverified in the absence of DNA. This CDR3 region has 19 residues. Looked up from germline, CDR1 is SGHVS and CDR2 is FQNEAQ. The CDR3 region is CASSFPGTSGRASQETQYF.

CDR3 amino acids: CSAIRDGAFGELFF. The chain recombines TRBV20-1 with TRBJ2-2; the D call of TRBD1 rests on TCRdb alone, since no DNA is present to check it. Germline lookup yields CDR1 DFQATT and CDR2 SNEGSKA (reference sequence). The CDR3 contains 14 residues.

The chain joins TRBV6-4 to TRBJ1-5; TCRdb returns TRBD1, unconfirmable since there is no DNA. The V gene's germline CDR1 is MRHNA and CDR2 SNTAGT. The CDR3 is 15 amino acids. CDR3 sequence: CASSAPGHFNQPQHF.

This rearrangement joins TRBV5-1 to TRBJ2-7; the TRBD2 assignment by TCRdb is unverifiable without DNA. CDR1 and CDR2 from the germline V gene are SGHRS and YFSETQ. The CDR3 covers 15 residues. The chain's CDR3 is CASSLLADAPYEQYF.

The gene calls are TRBV7-2 and TRBJ2-1. From germline, CDR1 is SGHTA and CDR2 FQGNSA. This CDR3 contains 16 residues. CDR3 region: CASSLMFGGLGNEQFF.

This chain connects TRBV10-2 to TRBJ1-1. CDR1 and CDR2 from the germline V gene are WSHSY and SAAADI. This CDR3 comprises 14 residues. CDR3 in amino acids: CASVMVSGLAEAFF.

The chain uses TRBV12-3 or TRBV12-4 and TRBJ2-1; TCRdb lists TRBD1, though no DNA is available to test this call. The CDR3 covers 17 residues. The CDR3 loop is CASSLLPTPILRYEQFF.

The rearrangement uses TRBV7-6 and TRBJ1-4. The CDR3 runs to 14 residues. In germline, CDR1 is SGHVS, CDR2 FNYEAQ. CDR3: CASSLAGINEKLFF.